This is a list of T cell receptor beta chains from one sample in a study of T cell responses to AZD1222 COVID-19 vaccine. Profiled with immunoSEQ multiplex PCR; TCRdb holds only in-frame clones, not every one. Of some 180,000 clones listed, 92% are singletons. Sequences were derived from peripheral blood, sampled 28 days after the second AZD1222 dose. These receptor sequences come from an adult who received the AZD1222 COVID-19 vaccine. CDR3s include the opening cysteine and the closing phenylalanine or tryptophan. A D gene is named only where the DNA matches it firmly.

>TRBJ1-1|TRBV9|17|TRBD1
CASSVGGDRGLNTEAFF
>TRBJ2-1|TRBV30|14|TRBD1
CAWRGSRQGNVQFF
>TRBJ1-4|TRBV5-6|13|NA
CASSLQVNEKLFF
>TRBJ2-1|TRBV10-3|15|NA
CAISESGRRVNEQFF
>TRBJ1-6|TRBV28|14|TRBD1
CASSLGDRNSPLHF
>TRBJ1-5|TRBV29-1|11|NA
CSVSSNQPQHF
>TRBJ2-7|TRBV27|15|NA
CASSRTGIGAYEQYF
>TRBJ2-3|TRBV6-5|14|NA
CASGLGWGSDTQYF
>TRBJ1-4|TRBV19|13|NA
CASRAAGAEKLFF
>TRBJ2-3|TRBV7-2|15|NA
CASSPPLGYTDTQYF
>TRBJ2-3|TRBV11-3|12|NA
CASSLEGDTQYF
>TRBJ2-7|TRBV7-3|14|NA
CASMGPGDVYEQYF
>TRBJ1-4|TRBV7-6|15|TRBD1
CASSLSGTGNEKLFF
>TRBJ1-5|TRBV15|15|NA
CATSGDYYSNQPQHF
>TRBJ1-5|TRBV28|19|NA
CASSSTGTYNGGSNQPQHF
>TRBJ1-1|TRBV20-1|11|NA
CSARDFGEAFF
>TRBJ1-5|TRBV4-2|15|NA
CASSQDRTENQPQHF
>TRBJ2-7|TRBV20-1|14|TRBD1
CSASVDRGTYEQYF
>TRBJ1-2|TRBV6-5|13|NA
CASTLAGDYGYTF
>TRBJ2-7|TRBV6-5|14|NA
CASTGGYTIYEQYF
>TRBJ1-3|TRBV19|11|NA
CASKTGDTIYF
>TRBJ2-2|TRBV3-1/TRBV3-2|17|NA
CASSQDAGRGNTGELFF
>TRBJ1-2|TRBV29-1|14|TRBD1
CSVEGAGQIYGYTF
>TRBJ2-7|TRBV27|14|TRBD2
CASSTVSGRGEQYF
>TRBJ1-1|TRBV5-5|13|NA
CASSPGILAEAFF
>TRBJ1-1|TRBV30|13|NA
CAWSQGSDTEAFF
>TRBJ2-3|TRBV7-3|19|TRBD2
CASSPGLAEGRVLTDTQYF
>TRBJ2-1|TRBV3-1/TRBV3-2|15|TRBD2
CASSPGTSGANEQFF
>TRBJ2-2|TRBV5-1|15|NA
CASSPPNSHDRELFF
>TRBJ1-2|TRBV21-1|14|NA
CASSSGKGVCGYTF
>TRBJ2-3|TRBV24-1|14|TRBD1
CATSKDRSTDTQYF
>TRBJ2-1|TRBV30|16|TRBD2
CAWSPLAGVSYNEQFF
>TRBJ1-6|TRBV4-1|13|NA
CASSQGFNSPLHF
>TRBJ2-1|TRBV5-4|15|TRBD2
CASAPGSGRAREQFF
>TRBJ1-2|TRBV6-6|15|TRBD1
CASSPPDRATYGYTF
>TRBJ2-5|TRBV3-1/TRBV3-2|18|TRBD2
CASSQVLGVASGSETQYF